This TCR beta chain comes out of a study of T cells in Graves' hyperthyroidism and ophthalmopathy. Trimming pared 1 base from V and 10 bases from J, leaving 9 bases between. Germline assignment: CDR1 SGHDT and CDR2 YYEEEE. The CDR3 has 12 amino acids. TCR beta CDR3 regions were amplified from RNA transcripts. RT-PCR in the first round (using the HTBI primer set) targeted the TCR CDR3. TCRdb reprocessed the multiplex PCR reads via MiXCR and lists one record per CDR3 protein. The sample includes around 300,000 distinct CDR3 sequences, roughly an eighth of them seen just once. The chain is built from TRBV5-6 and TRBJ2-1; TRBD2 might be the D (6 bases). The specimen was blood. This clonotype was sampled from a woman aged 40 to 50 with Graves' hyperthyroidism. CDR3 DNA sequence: TGTGCCAGCAGCTTGATTGGGGGGGAGCAGTTCTTC. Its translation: CASSLIGGEQFF.